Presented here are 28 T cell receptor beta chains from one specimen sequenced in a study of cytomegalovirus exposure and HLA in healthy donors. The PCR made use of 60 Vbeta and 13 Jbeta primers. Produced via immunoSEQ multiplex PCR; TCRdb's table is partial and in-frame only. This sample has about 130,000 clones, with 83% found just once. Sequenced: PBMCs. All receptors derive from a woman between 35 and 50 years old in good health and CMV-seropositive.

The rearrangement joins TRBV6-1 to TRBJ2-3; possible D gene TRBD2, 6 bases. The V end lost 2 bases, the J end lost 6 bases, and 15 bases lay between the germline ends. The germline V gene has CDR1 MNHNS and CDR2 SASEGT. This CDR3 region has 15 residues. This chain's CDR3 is CASSETGRRGDTQYF. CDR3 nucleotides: TGTGCCAGCAGTGAAACAGGACGACGGGGGGATACGCAGTATTTT.

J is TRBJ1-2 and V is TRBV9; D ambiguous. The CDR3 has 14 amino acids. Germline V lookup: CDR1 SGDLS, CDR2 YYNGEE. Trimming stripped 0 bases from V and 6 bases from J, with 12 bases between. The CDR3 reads CASSVATTGNGYTF. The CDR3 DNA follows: TGTGCCAGCAGCGTAGCAACCACGGGGAATGGCTACACCTTC.

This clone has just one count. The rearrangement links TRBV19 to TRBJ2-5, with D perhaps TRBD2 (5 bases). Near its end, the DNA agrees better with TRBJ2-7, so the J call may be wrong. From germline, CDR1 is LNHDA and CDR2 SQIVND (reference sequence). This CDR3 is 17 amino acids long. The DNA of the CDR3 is TGTGCCAGTAGTCCGATCGAGGGCGCGGGTAGCTCCTACGAGCAGTACTTC. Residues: CASSPIEGAGSSYEQYF.

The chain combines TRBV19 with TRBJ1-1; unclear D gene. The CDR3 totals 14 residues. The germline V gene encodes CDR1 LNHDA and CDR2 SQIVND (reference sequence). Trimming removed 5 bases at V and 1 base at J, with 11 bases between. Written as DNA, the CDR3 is TGTGCCAGTAGTCCCGTCACGGGGAACACTGAAGCTTTCTTT. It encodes CASSPVTGNTEAFF.

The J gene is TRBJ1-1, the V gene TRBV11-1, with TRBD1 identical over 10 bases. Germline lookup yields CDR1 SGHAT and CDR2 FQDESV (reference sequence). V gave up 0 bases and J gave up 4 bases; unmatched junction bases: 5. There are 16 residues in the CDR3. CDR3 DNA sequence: TGTGCCAGCAGCTTAGCAGGGACAGGGGTTCCCACTGAAGCTTTCTTT. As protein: CASSLAGTGVPTEAFF.

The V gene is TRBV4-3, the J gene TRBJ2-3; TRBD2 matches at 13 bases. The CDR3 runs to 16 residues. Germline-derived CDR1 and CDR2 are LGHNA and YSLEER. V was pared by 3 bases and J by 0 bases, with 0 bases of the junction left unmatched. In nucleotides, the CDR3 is TGCGCCAGCAGCCAGGGACTAGCGGGAAGCACAGATACGCAGTATTTT. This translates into CASSQGLAGSTDTQYF.

This chain's CDR3 is CASSLGTGANQPQHF. The CDR3 region has the DNA TGTGCCAGCAGCTTAGGGACAGGGGCTAATCAGCCCCAGCATTTT. This chain joins TRBV7-8 and TRBJ1-5; 9 nucleotides align to TRBD1. The CDR3 consists of 15 residues. Germline trimming cut 1 base from V and 4 bases from J; bases unmatched to any gene: 2. Germline CDR1 SGHVS, CDR2 FQNEAQ. The full variable domain, in which reference TRBV7-8 and TRBJ1-5 provide the parts outside the CDR3, is GAGVSQSPRYKVAKRGQDVALRCDPISGHVSLFWYQQALGQGPEFLTYFQNEAQLDKSGLPSDRFFAERPEGSVSTLKIQRTQQEDSAVYLCASSLGTGANQPQHFGDGTRLSIL.

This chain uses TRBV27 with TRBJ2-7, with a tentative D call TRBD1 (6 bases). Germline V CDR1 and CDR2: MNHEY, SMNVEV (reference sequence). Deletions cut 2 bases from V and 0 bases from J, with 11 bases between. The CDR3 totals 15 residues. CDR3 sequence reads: CASSLLRGSSYEQYF. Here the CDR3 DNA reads TGTGCCAGCAGTTTACTAAGGGGGAGCTCCTACGAGCAGTACTTC.

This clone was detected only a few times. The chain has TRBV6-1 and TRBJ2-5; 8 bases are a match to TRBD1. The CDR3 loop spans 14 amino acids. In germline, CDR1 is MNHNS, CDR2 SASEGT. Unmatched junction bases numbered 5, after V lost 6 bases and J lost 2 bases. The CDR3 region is CASSGQGRQETQYF. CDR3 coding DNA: TGTGCCAGCAGCGGACAGGGAAGGCAAGAGACCCAGTACTTC.

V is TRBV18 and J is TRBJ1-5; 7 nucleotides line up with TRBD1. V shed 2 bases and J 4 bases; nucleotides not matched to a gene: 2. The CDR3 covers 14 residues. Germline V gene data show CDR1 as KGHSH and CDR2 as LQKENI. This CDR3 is CASSPETGNQPQHF. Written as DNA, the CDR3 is TGTGCCAGCTCACCAGAGACAGGGAATCAGCCCCAGCATTTT.

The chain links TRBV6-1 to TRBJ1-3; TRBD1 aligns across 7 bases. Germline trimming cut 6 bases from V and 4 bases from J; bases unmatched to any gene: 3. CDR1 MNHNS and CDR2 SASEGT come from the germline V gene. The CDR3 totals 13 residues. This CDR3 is CASRTGLGNTIYF. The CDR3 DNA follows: TGTGCCAGCAGGACAGGGTTAGGAAACACCATATATTTT.

CDR3 protein: CASSQGASDYEQYF. CDR3 nucleotide sequence: TGCGCCAGCAGCCAAGGGGCTAGCGACTACGAGCAGTACTTC. The chain uses TRBV4-3 and TRBJ2-7, with D perhaps matching TRBD2 (6 bases). Looked up from germline, CDR1 is LGHNA and CDR2 is YSLEER. This CDR3 is built from 14 residues. V was shortened by 1 base and J by 3 bases, with 10 bases between the two germline ends.

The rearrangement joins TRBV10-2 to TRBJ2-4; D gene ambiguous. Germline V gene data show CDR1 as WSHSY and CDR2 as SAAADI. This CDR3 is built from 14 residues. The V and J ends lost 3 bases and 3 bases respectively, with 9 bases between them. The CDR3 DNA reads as TGCGCCAGCAGTGAAAGCTTTTTCAAAAACATTCAGTACTTC. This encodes CASSESFFKNIQYF.

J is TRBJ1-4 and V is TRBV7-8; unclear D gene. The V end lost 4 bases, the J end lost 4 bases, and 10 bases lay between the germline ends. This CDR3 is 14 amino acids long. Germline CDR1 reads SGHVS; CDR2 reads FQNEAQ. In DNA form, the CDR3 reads TGTGCCAGCAGCTCATGGGCCGGTAATGAAAAACTGTTTTTT. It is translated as CASSSWAGNEKLFF.

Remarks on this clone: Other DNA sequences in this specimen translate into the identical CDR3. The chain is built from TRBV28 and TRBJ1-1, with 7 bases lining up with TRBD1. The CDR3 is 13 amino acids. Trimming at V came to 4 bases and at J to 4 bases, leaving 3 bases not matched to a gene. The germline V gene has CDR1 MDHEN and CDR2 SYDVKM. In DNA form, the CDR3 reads TGTGCCAGCAGTTCTGCAGGGGGCACTGAAGCTTTCTTT. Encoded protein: CASSSAGGTEAFF. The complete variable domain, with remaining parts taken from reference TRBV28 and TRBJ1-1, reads DVKVTQSSRYLVKRTGEKVFLECVQDMDHENMFWYRQDPGLGLRLIYFSYDVKMKEKGDIPEGYSVSREKKERFSLILESASTNQTSMYLCASSSAGGTEAFFGQGTRLTVV.

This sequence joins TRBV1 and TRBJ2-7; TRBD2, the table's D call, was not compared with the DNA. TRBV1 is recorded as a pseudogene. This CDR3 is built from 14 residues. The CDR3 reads CTSSQGASGYEQYF. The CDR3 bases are TGCACCAGCAGCCAAGGTGCTAGCGGGTACGAGCAGTACTTC.

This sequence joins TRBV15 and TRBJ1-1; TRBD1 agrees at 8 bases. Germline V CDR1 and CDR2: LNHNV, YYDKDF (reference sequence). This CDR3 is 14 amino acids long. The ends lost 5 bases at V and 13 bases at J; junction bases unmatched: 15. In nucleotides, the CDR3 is TGTGCCACCAGCCCAAGGGGCCCGGGACAGGTCTTTTTCTTT. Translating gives CATSPRGPGQVFFF.

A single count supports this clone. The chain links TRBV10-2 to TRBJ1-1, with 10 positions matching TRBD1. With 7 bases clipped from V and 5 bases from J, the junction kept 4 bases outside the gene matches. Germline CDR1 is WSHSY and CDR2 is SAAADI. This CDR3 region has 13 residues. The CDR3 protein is CASIGTGETEAFF. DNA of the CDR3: TGCGCCAGCATCGGGACAGGGGAGACTGAAGCTTTCTTT.

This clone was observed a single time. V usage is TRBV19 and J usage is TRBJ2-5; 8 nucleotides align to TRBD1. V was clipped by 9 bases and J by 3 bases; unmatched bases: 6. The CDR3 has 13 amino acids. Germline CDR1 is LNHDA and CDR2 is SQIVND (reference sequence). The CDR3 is CASRGRSEETQYF. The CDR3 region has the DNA TGTGCCAGCAGGGGGCGGTCAGAAGAGACCCAGTACTTC. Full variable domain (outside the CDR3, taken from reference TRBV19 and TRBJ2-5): DGGITQSPKYLFRKEGQNVTLSCEQNLNHDAMYWYRQDPGQGLRLIYYSQIVNDFQKGDIAEGYSVSREKKESFPLTVTSAQKNPTAFYLCASRGRSEETQYFGPGTRLLVL.

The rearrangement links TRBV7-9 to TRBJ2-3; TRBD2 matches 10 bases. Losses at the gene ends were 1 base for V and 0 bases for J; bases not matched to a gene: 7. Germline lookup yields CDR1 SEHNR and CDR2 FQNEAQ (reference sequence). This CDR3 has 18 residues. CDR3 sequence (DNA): TGTGCCAGCAGCTTAGGAAATAGCGGGAGGCCAAGCACAGATACGCAGTATTTT. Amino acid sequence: CASSLGNSGRPSTDTQYF.

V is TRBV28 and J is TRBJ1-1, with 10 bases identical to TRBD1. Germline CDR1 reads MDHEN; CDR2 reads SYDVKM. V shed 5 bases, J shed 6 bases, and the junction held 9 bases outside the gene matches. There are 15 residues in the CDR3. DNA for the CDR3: TGTGCCAGCAGTAGTCCGACAGGGGGCAGGGCTGAAGCTTTCTTT. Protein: CASSSPTGGRAEAFF.

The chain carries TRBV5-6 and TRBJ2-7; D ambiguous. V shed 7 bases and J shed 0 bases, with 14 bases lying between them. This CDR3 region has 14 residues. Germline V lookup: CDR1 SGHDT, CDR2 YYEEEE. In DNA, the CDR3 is TGTGCCAGCTCTATCACGCTTAGCTCCTACGAGCAGTACTTC. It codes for CASSITLSSYEQYF.

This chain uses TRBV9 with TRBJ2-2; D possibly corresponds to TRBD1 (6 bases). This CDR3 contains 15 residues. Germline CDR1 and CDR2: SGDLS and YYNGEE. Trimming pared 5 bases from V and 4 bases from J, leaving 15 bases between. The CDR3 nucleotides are TGTGCCAGCAGAGGAACCCGAGGGGGCACCGGGGAGCTGTTTTTT. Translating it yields CASRGTRGGTGELFF. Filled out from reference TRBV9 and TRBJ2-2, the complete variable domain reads DSGVTQTPKHLITATGQRVTLRCSPRSGDLSVYWYQQSLDQGLQFLIQYYNGEERAKGNILERFSAQQFPDLHSELNLSSLELGDSALYFCASRGTRGGTGELFFGEGSRLTVL.

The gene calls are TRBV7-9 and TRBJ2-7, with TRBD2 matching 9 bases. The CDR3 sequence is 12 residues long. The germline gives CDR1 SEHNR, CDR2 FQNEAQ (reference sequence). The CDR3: CSATRGGHEQYF. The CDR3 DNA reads TGTTCCGCAACGCGGGGGGGCCACGAGCAGTACTTC.

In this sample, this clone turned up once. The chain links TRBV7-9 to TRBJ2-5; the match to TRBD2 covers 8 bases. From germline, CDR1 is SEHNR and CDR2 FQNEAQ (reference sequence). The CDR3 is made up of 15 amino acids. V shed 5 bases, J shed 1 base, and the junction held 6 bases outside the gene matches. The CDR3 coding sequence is TGTGCCAGCAGCCGCCCGGGAGGGCCCCAAGAGACCCAGTACTTC. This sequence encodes CASSRPGGPQETQYF.

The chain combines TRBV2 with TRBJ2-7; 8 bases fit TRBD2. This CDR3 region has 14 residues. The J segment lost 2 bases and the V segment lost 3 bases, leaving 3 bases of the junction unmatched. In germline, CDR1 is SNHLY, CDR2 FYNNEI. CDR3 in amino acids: CASSEGLVPYEQYF. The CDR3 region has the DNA TGTGCCAGCAGTGAGGGACTAGTACCCTACGAGCAGTACTTC. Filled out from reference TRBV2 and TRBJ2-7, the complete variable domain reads EPEVTQTPSHQVTQMGQEVILRCVPISNHLYFYWYRQILGQKVEFLVSFYNNEISEKSEIFDDQFSVERPDGSNFTLKIRSTKLEDSAMYFCASSEGLVPYEQYFGPGTRLTVT.

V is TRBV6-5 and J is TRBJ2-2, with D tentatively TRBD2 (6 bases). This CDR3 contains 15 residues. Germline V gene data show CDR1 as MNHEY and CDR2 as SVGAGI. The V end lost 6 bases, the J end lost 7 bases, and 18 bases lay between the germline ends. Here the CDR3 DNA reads TGTGCCAGCAGACACTCGGTGGGGGGAGGCGGGGAGCTGTTTTTT. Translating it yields CASRHSVGGGGELFF.

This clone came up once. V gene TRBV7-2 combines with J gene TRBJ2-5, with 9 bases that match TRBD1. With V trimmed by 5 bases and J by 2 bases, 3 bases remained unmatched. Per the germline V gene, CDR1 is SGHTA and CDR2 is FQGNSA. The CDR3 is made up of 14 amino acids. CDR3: CASSTGTGQETQYF. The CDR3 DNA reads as TGTGCCAGCAGCACCGGGACAGGGCAAGAGACCCAGTACTTC.